Below, 29 T cell receptor beta chains from the same sample are listed, as sequenced in a study of shared clonotypes between healthy human individuals. The table came from immunoSEQ multiplex PCR; TCRdb's copy has only in-frame clones and leaves some out. The sample consists of 1,100,000 or so clones, roughly 74% of them appearing once. Sequencing used memory CD4+ T cells from PBMCs. The subset here: CD45RA-negative fraction. The receptors originated from a young man in good health. Some clones in this sample may be carry-over from other donors' samples.

This chain connects TRBV7-2 to TRBJ1-2; no reliable D call. The CDR3 totals 13 residues. Trimming pared 3 bases from V and 8 bases from J, leaving 13 bases between. The germline V gene encodes CDR1 SGHTA and CDR2 FQGNSA. As DNA, the CDR3 is TGTGCCAGCAGCTTCAATAAGGCCGGGGGCTACACCTTC. Translated, it gives CASSFNKAGGYTF. The full variable domain, its missing parts supplied by reference TRBV7-2 and TRBJ1-2, is GAGVSQSPSNKVTEKGKDVELRCDPISGHTALYWYRQSLGQGLEFLIYFQGNSAPDKSGLPSDRFSAERTGGSVSTLTIQRTQQEDSAVYLCASSFNKAGGYTFGSGTRLTVV.

The chain recombines TRBV7-6 with TRBJ2-2; TRBD1 matches at 9 bases. CDR1 is SGHVS, CDR2 FNYEAQ, per germline. The CDR3 covers 17 residues. V lost 4 bases to trimming and J lost 4 bases; unmatched junction nucleotides: 10. CDR3: CASSSNPRTGVTGELFF. The DNA of the CDR3 is TGTGCCAGCAGCTCCAATCCACGGACAGGGGTCACCGGGGAGCTGTTTTTT.

This rearrangement joins TRBV2 to TRBJ2-1; TRBD2 is a possible D gene (5 bases). The CDR3 loop spans 15 amino acids. Per germline, CDR1 SNHLY and CDR2 FYNNEI. The ends were cut back, 8 bases at V and 0 bases at J, with 14 bases in the middle. This chain's CDR3 is CASQRTGSSYNEQFF. The CDR3, as DNA: TGTGCCAGCCAAAGGACGGGGAGCTCCTACAATGAGCAGTTCTTC. The full variable domain, rest sourced from reference TRBV2 and TRBJ2-1, is EPEVTQTPSHQVTQMGQEVILRCVPISNHLYFYWYRQILGQKVEFLVSFYNNEISEKSEIFDDQFSVERPDGSNFTLKIRSTKLEDSAMYFCASQRTGSSYNEQFFGPGTRLTVL.

V usage is TRBV19 and J usage is TRBJ2-3; 10 bases are a match to TRBD2. Losses at the gene ends were 3 bases for V and 2 bases for J; bases not matched to a gene: 11. In germline, CDR1 is LNHDA, CDR2 SQIVND (reference sequence). The CDR3 extends over 18 amino acids. DNA of the CDR3: TGTGCCAGTAGTATTATGTCGTTAGCGGGAGGCCTCACAGATACGCAGTATTTT. Protein: CASSIMSLAGGLTDTQYF.

The chain joins TRBV5-5 to TRBJ2-7; 8 nucleotides line up with TRBD1. The junction had 6 bases not matched to a gene; V was cut back by 2 bases and J by 5 bases. The CDR3 spans 14 residues. The germline V gene has CDR1 SGHKS and CDR2 YYEKEE (reference sequence). CDR3 coding DNA: TGTGCCAGCAGCTTATTGCAGGGGGCCGACGAGCAGTACTTC. Its protein product is CASSLLQGADEQYF.

The CDR3 DNA reads as TGTGCCAGCAGTTGGTCTCCTGGACAGCCTCAAGAGACCCAGTACTTC. Protein product: CASSWSPGQPQETQYF. The chain links TRBV6-5 to TRBJ2-5; maybe TRBD1 (6 bases). The CDR3 is 16 amino acids. CDR1 is MNHEY and CDR2 is SVGAGI in the germline V gene. Trimming cost V 4 bases and J 2 bases, with 17 bases left between them.

This chain connects TRBV7-2 to TRBJ1-3; D is undetermined. This CDR3 region has 15 residues. V shed 3 bases and J shed 2 bases, with 11 bases lying between them. The germline V gene encodes CDR1 SGHTA and CDR2 FQGNSA. This chain's CDR3 is CASSFGSRAGNTIYF. The CDR3 nucleotides read TGTGCCAGCAGCTTCGGGTCCCGCGCTGGAAACACCATATATTTT.

The V and J genes are TRBV7-2 and TRBJ1-2; D is unresolved. This CDR3 spans 14 amino acids. The V gene lost 1 base and the J gene lost 0 bases, with 6 bases spanning the gap. Germline assignment: CDR1 SGHTA and CDR2 FQGNSA. CDR3 coding DNA: TGTGCCAGCAGCTTAGGGCCAACTAACTATGGCTACACCTTC. Translated: CASSLGPTNYGYTF.

J is TRBJ1-5 and V is TRBV6-4; 7 nucleotides match TRBD1. CDR1 and CDR2 from the germline V gene are MRHNA and SNTAGT. The CDR3 loop spans 14 amino acids. V shed 4 bases and J 7 bases; nucleotides not matched to a gene: 7. The CDR3 DNA is TGTGCCAGCAGTGTGACAGGGTACGACCAGCCCCAGCATTTT. It is translated as CASSVTGYDQPQHF.

This clone was seen more than once but under ten times. Other DNA variants within this sample encode the same CDR3. The genes are TRBV11-3 and TRBJ2-1; no firm D call. Between the trimmed V and J ends, which lost 1 base and 3 bases, there was a span of 4 bases. Germline CDR1 and CDR2: SGHNT and YENEEA. The CDR3 runs to 13 residues. CDR3 DNA sequence: TGTGCCAGCAGCTTAGTCAGCTACAATGAGCAGTTCTTC. The encoded protein is CASSLVSYNEQFF.

The V call is TRBV4-2, the J call TRBJ1-5; D is unresolved. The germline V gene encodes CDR1 LGHNA and CDR2 YNFKEQ. V lost 0 bases and J lost 11, with 14 bases in between. The CDR3 runs 14 residues. DNA for the CDR3: TGTGCCAGCAGCCAAGATACTTCCTCACATTCCCAGCATTTT. Translated, it gives CASSQDTSSHSQHF.

The J gene is TRBJ2-5, the V gene TRBV7-2; D gene ambiguous. V lost 3 bases to trimming and J lost 2 bases, with 4 bases between them. CDR1 is SGHTA and CDR2 is FQGNSA in the germline V gene. There are 12 residues in the CDR3. The CDR3 is CASSFNQETQYF. The CDR3 DNA sequence: TGTGCCAGCAGCTTTAATCAAGAGACCCAGTACTTC.

The rearrangement uses TRBV2 and TRBJ1-5; D is possibly TRBD1 (5 bases). V lost 3 bases and J lost 5, with 11 bases in between. CDR3 length: 14 residues. The germline CDR1 and CDR2 sequences are SNHLY and FYNNEI. The CDR3 protein is CASSDGQVDQPQHF. DNA for the CDR3: TGTGCCAGCAGTGATGGACAAGTTGATCAGCCCCAGCATTTT.

The chain is built from TRBV30 and TRBJ2-1; D call uncertain. The ends were cut back, 0 bases at V and 3 bases at J, with 6 bases in the middle. The V gene's germline CDR1 is GTSNPN and CDR2 SVGIG (reference sequence). CDR3 length: 13 residues. DNA for the CDR3: TGTGCCTGGAGTGTACTCTTCTACAATGAGCAGTTCTTC. Protein sequence: CAWSVLFYNEQFF.

The V call is TRBV29-1, the J call TRBJ2-5, with D perhaps TRBD2 (6 bases). Germline values: CDR1 SQVTM, CDR2 ANQGSEA. Trimming removed 7 bases from V and 1 base from J, with 10 bases in between. CDR3 length: 12 residues. The CDR3 sequence is CSAAGGQETQYF. The CDR3 DNA reads TGCAGCGCAGCCGGGGGCCAAGAGACCCAGTACTTC.

This chain connects TRBV5-1 to TRBJ1-4; no clear D gene. CDR1 and CDR2 from the germline V gene are SGHRS and YFSETQ. V lost 4 bases, J lost 0 bases, and 13 bases lay in between. This CDR3 has 16 amino acids. This CDR3 is CASSLQAGATNEKLFF. CDR3 sequence (DNA): TGCGCCAGCAGCCTGCAAGCGGGTGCAACTAATGAAAAACTGTTTTTT.

This chain links TRBV4-2 with TRBJ2-4; a weak D match, TRBD2 (6 bases). The V end was cut by 0 bases, the J end by 0 bases, with 12 bases between. The CDR3 runs 17 residues. Germline CDR1 is LGHNA and CDR2 is YNFKEQ. The CDR3 region is CASSQDRSGLAKNIQYF. As DNA, the CDR3 is TGTGCCAGCAGCCAAGATCGATCGGGACTAGCCAAAAACATTCAGTACTTC.

The chain links TRBV5-1 to TRBJ2-2, with D maybe TRBD2 (6 bases). Germline CDR1 reads SGHRS; CDR2 reads YFSETQ. Trimming stripped 5 bases from V and 4 bases from J, with 21 bases between. The CDR3 has 17 amino acids. CDR3 bases: TGCGCCAGCAGAGGTCTCGTCGGAGGGTCGGGCACCGGGGAGCTGTTTTTT. This codes for CASRGLVGGSGTGELFF.

This clone was recorded only once. This chain links TRBV11-3 with TRBJ1-1, with D possibly matching TRBD1 (5 bases). The germline V gene encodes CDR1 SGHNT and CDR2 YENEEA. The V end was cut by 4 bases, the J end by 1 base, with 7 bases between. CDR3 length equals 13 residues. The CDR3 protein is CASSWGKNTEAFF. CDR3 DNA sequence: TGTGCCAGCAGCTGGGGCAAGAACACTGAAGCTTTCTTT.

This chain uses TRBV5-1 with TRBJ2-5; D is uncertain. V was trimmed by 1 base and J by 5 bases, leaving 9 bases between them. In germline, CDR1 is SGHRS, CDR2 YFSETQ. CDR3 length: 13 amino acids. CDR3 coding DNA: TGCGCCAGCAGCTTGAATTCTATGGAGACCCAGTACTTC. This gives the protein CASSLNSMETQYF.

The CDR3 DNA follows: TGTGCCTGGAGTGGACAGGTCGGCGGGGAGCTGTTTTTT. Encoded protein: CAWSGQVGGELFF. V usage is TRBV30 and J usage is TRBJ2-2; D perhaps matches TRBD1 (6 bases). Trimming shortened V by 1 base and J by 7 bases, and 10 bases separated the two germline ends. The CDR3 loop spans 13 amino acids. Germline CDR1 and CDR2: GTSNPN and SVGIG (reference sequence).

The chain is built from TRBV4-1 and TRBJ2-5; 7 bases map to TRBD2. V trimming: 3 bases; J trimming: 4 bases; junction bases outside the gene matches: 8. Germline CDR1 is MGHRA and CDR2 is YSYEKL. This CDR3 region has 15 residues. The CDR3 reads CASSHIPAGRETQYF. The CDR3 DNA reads TGCGCCAGCAGCCATATACCAGCGGGACGAGAGACCCAGTACTTC.

This clone was recorded a few times. This chain links TRBV7-2 with TRBJ2-7; D remains unclear. Germline V CDR1 and CDR2: SGHTA, FQGNSA. The CDR3 covers 14 residues. V dropped 2 bases and J dropped 2 bases, with 10 bases sitting between them. This chain's CDR3 is CASSLRSQAYEQYF. For the CDR3, the DNA is TGTGCCAGCAGCTTAAGATCCCAGGCCTACGAGCAGTACTTC. Variable domain in full (rest from reference TRBV7-2 and TRBJ2-7): GAGVSQSPSNKVTEKGKDVELRCDPISGHTALYWYRQSLGQGLEFLIYFQGNSAPDKSGLPSDRFSAERTGGSVSTLTIQRTQQEDSAVYLCASSLRSQAYEQYFGPGTRLTVT.

This clone appeared a few times. The V gene is TRBV7-2, the J gene TRBJ1-3; no firm D call. The CDR3 spans 15 residues. V gave up 6 bases and J gave up 0 bases, with 12 bases separating them. Germline-derived CDR1 and CDR2 are SGHTA and FQGNSA. CDR3 sequence: CASSPVRYSGNTIYF. The CDR3 DNA reads TGTGCCAGCAGTCCTGTTCGGTACTCTGGAAACACCATATATTTT.

The chain is built from TRBV7-2 and TRBJ2-3; 8 bases map to TRBD2. The V gene end was trimmed by 1 base and the J gene end by 8 bases; junction bases not matched to a gene: 8. Germline CDR1 is SGHTA and CDR2 is FQGNSA. The CDR3 is made up of 15 amino acids. Here the CDR3 reads CASSLVQGREGTQYF. The CDR3 DNA reads TGTGCCAGCAGCTTAGTGCAGGGTCGGGAGGGTACGCAGTATTTT.

The gene calls are TRBV11-1 and TRBJ2-1; D may be TRBD2 (6 bases). V was shortened by 6 bases and J by 4 bases, with 10 bases between the two germline ends. The germline CDR1 and CDR2 sequences are SGHAT and FQDESV (reference sequence). The CDR3 covers 13 residues. The DNA of the CDR3 is TGTGCCAGCAGACCGACTAGTTACAATGAGCAGTTCTTC. Translation gives CASRPTSYNEQFF.

The chain uses TRBV9 and TRBJ1-2; no definite D call. The CDR3 sequence is 14 residues long. The germline V and J ends were trimmed by 4 bases and 8 bases, with 18 bases remaining between them. Per the germline V gene, CDR1 is SGDLS and CDR2 is YYNGEE. The CDR3 sequence is CASSLLPTPGGYTF. In nucleotides, the CDR3 is TGTGCCAGCAGCCTCCTCCCAACCCCTGGGGGCTACACCTTC. Full variable domain (rest looked up from reference TRBV9 and TRBJ1-2): DSGVTQTPKHLITATGQRVTLRCSPRSGDLSVYWYQQSLDQGLQFLIQYYNGEERAKGNILERFSAQQFPDLHSELNLSSLELGDSALYFCASSLLPTPGGYTFGSGTRLTVV.

The chain couples TRBV2 to TRBJ2-7; tentatively, D is TRBD1 (5 bases). CDR3 length equals 14 residues. The V end was cut by 2 bases, the J end by 5 bases, with 13 bases between. Germline V gene data show CDR1 as SNHLY and CDR2 as FYNNEI. CDR3 sequence (DNA): TGTGCCAGCAGTGAATTGACAGAAAGGGACGAGCAGTACTTC. As protein: CASSELTERDEQYF.

As regards this clone: The sample carries other DNA sequences with the same CDR3. The gene calls are TRBV5-1 and TRBJ2-7; D is undetermined. The CDR3 is 12 residues long. Germline loops: CDR1 SGHRS, CDR2 YFSETQ. Trimming removed 4 bases at V and 0 bases at J, with 5 bases between. CDR3: CASSSSSYEQYF. In DNA form, the CDR3 reads TGCGCCAGCAGCAGTAGCTCCTACGAGCAGTACTTC.